This T cell receptor (beta chain) was captured in a study of blood T cell repertoires in COVID-19 (dated by TCRdb to the early 2020s). A note on the overall study: The collaborator samples originated in the United States, Italy and Spain and spanned the acute and convalescent phases of COVID-19. Where HLA class I and class II types were available, the types were taken from metadata supplied by the sample provider, not from assay-based typing. The dataset comprised deeply sampled blood TCRbeta repertoires from subjects exposed to, actively infected with, or recovered from COVID-19. The prospective study material was composed of cDNA or gDNA derived from T cells, B-cell-depleted T cells, or PBMCs. Sample metadata almost always included a de-identified subject ID, COVID-19 status, age in years and sex. Samples were obtained from the ongoing ImmuneRACE study (first 160 participants) and from 1,200 or so subjects provided by 6 global collaborators. The repertoires were released in a freely available public database meant as a resource for research on the immune response to SARS-CoV-2.

For this clone: It has no known antigen specificity. Base qualities are not at hand, and no much larger clone is one base apart.

Collaborating institutions collected whole blood in K2EDTA tubes following their own protocols. For TCRbeta analysis, collaborators shipped samples as frozen whole blood, isolated PBMCs, or DNA extracted from either of those sample types. The CDR3 spans 15 residues, from the cysteine through the phenylalanine. Left in the record is the CDR3 DNA by itself, 45 bases read in frame from the first base. Trimming at the junction amounts to 3 bases on V and 3 bases on J, and the germline ends lie 14 bases apart. From the germline V gene, CDR1 is KGHDR and CDR2 is SFDVKD. Beyond this particular receptor, the publication reports: Clinical and demographic metadata were provided uncurated, with the amount varying by source and participant.

The immunoSEQ Assay, a bias-controlled multiplex PCR, was used to amplify TCRbeta CDR3 regions from genomic DNA. Per the original workflow: The number of nucleated cells in each sample was estimated by amplification of reference gene primers within the assay. To quantify the absolute abundance of each unique TCRbeta CDR3 rearrangement, sequence reads were collapsed and filtered. For each sample, productive Simpson clonality was calculated as the square root of Simpson's diversity index across productive rearrangements. The table was pulled from immuneACCESS by TCRdb, which kept in-frame rearrangements only. Such tables lose some clones; where checked, under half of the loss comes from unresolved V genes, and the rest has no known cause. The D gene and trimming were derived from the DNA, and the V and J assignments and clone size from that table. This sample is represented by 240,000 or so clones; around 87% of them were singletons. Together, the top ten hold 5.5% to 7.5% of the sample.

This receptor was identified in a woman in her seventies with active or convalescent COVID-19. The chain is made from TRBV24-1 and TRBJ2-7; a confident D gene designation cannot be given. Sequenced input: peripheral blood. CDR3 region: CATSDTRWKSYEQYF. The nucleotide sequence reads TGTGCCACCAGTGATACCAGGTGGAAAAGCTACGAGCAGTACTTC.